Sequencing of this T cell receptor beta chain was carried out in a study of cytomegalovirus exposure and HLA in healthy donors. Turning to the study itself: There were 100 million to 130 million unique TCR beta sequences, drawn from about 179 million T cells, in an earlier analysis. The study, taken as a whole, reports: Rarity marked most TCR sequences, yet some public TCRs occurred in many donors.

On this clone: The antigen is undetermined.

In germline, CDR1 is SGHKS, CDR2 YYEKEE (reference sequence). V lost 0 bases and J lost 0, with 6 bases in between. This CDR3 spans 14 amino acids. The PCR had 60 Vbeta and 13 Jbeta primers. The repertoire was sequenced with immunoSEQ multiplex PCR; TCRdb's copy has only in-frame clones and lacks some. The sample records 110,000 to 150,000 clones, over 70% being singletons. The V gene is TRBV5-5, the J gene TRBJ1-1; possible D gene TRBD1, 5 bases. This TCR was recovered from a middle-aged woman in good health and CMV-seronegative. Sequencing was done on a sample of PBMCs. CDR3 amino acids: CASSLGRVNTEAFF. Here the CDR3 DNA reads TGTGCCAGCAGCTTGGGCAGGGTGAACACTGAAGCTTTCTTT.